What follows describes a single TCR beta chain. This clone turned up a few times. Its specific antigen is unknown. Qualities for individual bases were not recorded, and no much larger clone is one base off. The CDR3 covers 13 residues, taking in both the cysteine and the phenylalanine. CDR3 DNA only is kept here, 39 bases in frame from base 1. Trimming at the junction amounts to 5 bases on V and 3 bases on J, and the germline ends lie 7 bases apart. CDR1 is given as LNHNV and CDR2 as YYDKDF, both from the germline V gene (reference sequence). The data were taken from a study of beta chain features in type 1 diabetes (dated by TCRdb to about 2018). Describing the broader study: Mean age, gender distribution, total cell number and subset yield were not different between patients and healthy donors. A total of 85 million to 140 million sorted cells were examined across all samples, and the number of cells per subset was strongly correlated with RNA yield. Whereas all 30 or so donors provided naive and central memory subsets, regulatory and stem cell-like memory subsets were isolated from just 8 patients and about 8 healthy donors. In the study, recently diagnosed type 1 diabetes patients and matched healthy donors were compared on the TCRB repertoires of their sorted circulating CD4+ T cell subsets. The research as a whole found: Because small numbers of individuals were included in the HLA sub-analyses, any influence of HLA type on TCRB rearrangement was left unresolved. Patients with type 1 diabetes made fewer insertions and deleted more nucleotides at VDJ recombination sites, implying thymic rearrangement abnormalities. Naive, central memory and regulatory TCRB repertoires appeared to be more similar among patients than among healthy donors. Because cDNA was sequenced instead of genomic DNA, highly expressing activated cells could be over-represented, though the groups showed no difference in activation or CD3 levels. In all four CD4+ subsets, TCRB CDR3 length was moderately but significantly shorter in type 1 diabetes patients. PCR may preferentially amplify shorter templates, but because patient and control samples were amplified and corrected together, any resulting skew would affect both groups equally.

The High Capacity cDNA Reverse Transcription Kit was used to reverse transcribe all of the isolated RNA, meaning that expressed TCRB transcripts were what got sequenced. Deep immunoSEQ sequencing was performed on naive, central memory and regulatory T cell samples, with an average of about 3.6 million total reads per sample. After sorted cells were lysed in RLT buffer, RNA was extracted with DNase-treated RNeasy Micro or Mini kits, with the choice depending on cell number. To prevent cross-contamination, every cell subset was processed on its own, while patient and healthy donor samples were processed together. The immunoSEQ multiplex PCR was used to amplify TCRB sequences from cDNA, yielding 87-bp fragments that span the CDR3 region. The amplicons were sequenced using the Illumina HiSeq platform. As for the original processing: PCR bias was computationally corrected using synthetic template baselines, reads within Hamming distance 2 were collapsed, and singletons that could not be merged were discarded. Reads were aligned against IMGT so that V, D and J genes, CDR3 length and insertions or deletions at six rearrangement sites could be assigned. Within each subset, clonotype counts were normalized to sorted cell number, after which true diversity and Gini coefficients were computed with the tcR R package. The overlap coefficient, calculated on TCRB nucleotide sequences, was used to quantify repertoire sharing. Out-of-frame TCRB sequences from naive cells were analyzed as a proxy for the pre-selection repertoire. Sourced from immuneACCESS, this table was stored by TCRdb with only in-frame sequences that have V and J called. A share of the clones is absent; for the studies checked, an unresolved V gene accounts for under half, and the remainder has no known explanation. V and J calls and clone size are given by that table; D and trimming were obtained from the DNA. The sample records fewer than 900,000 clones, about a sixth of which are singletons. The ten largest account for 0.02% to 0.03% of the sample.

A single peripheral blood draw of about 116 mL on average was collected from each donor into heparinised tubes. Using a panel that included CD45RO, CCR7, CD25, CD127, CD95 and CD27, naive, central memory, regulatory and stem cell-like memory CD4+ T cells were sorted on a BD FACSAria II. Every sorted population had a purity above 95%. PBMCs were isolated immediately by Lymphoprep density gradient centrifugation and stained directly without culture. To minimize batch effects, samples were stained and sorted in pairs, one healthy donor with one patient per experiment. Sequencing input: naive CD4+ T cells from blood. This specimen's cell subset or site label, per the study, means: true naive CD4+ T cells. The sequence came from a woman aged 18-29 years in good health. The sequence is built from TRBV15 and TRBJ2-2, with the D segment identity uncertain. The CDR3 loop reads CATSAQYTGELFF. The DNA sequence is as follows: TGTGCCACCAGCGCTCAGTACACCGGGGAGCTGTTTTTT.